The source of this T cell receptor beta chain is a study of T cell responses to AZD1222 COVID-19 vaccine. Study results and limitations: Unmutated variant regions are reportedly the target of nearly half of TCRs that are spike-specific. Distributed over spike, vaccine-associated CD4 TCRs predominated at 160-218 and 743-854. It was only after the peak T cell response that any repertoires were sampled.

Data came from immunoSEQ multiplex PCR; TCRdb stores just in-frame clones and leaves some out. The table has fewer than 200,000 clones, roughly nine tenths seen once; the top ten hold 1.5% to 2%. About this clone itself: Its antigen is unknown.

It was second doses at about 4 or about 12 weeks that were pooled. CDR1 and CDR2 (germline): MNHNY, SVGAGI (reference sequence). There are 12 residues in the CDR3. V gave up 0 bases and J gave up 6 bases, with 6 bases separating them. The sequence came from an adult who received the AZD1222 COVID-19 vaccine. The material sequenced was peripheral blood, taken 28 days after the second AZD1222 dose. V and J are TRBV6-6 and TRBJ2-7; D gene unclear. The CDR3 region has the DNA TGTGCCAGCAGTTACTCGACTGTCGAGCAGTACTTC. This translates into CASSYSTVEQYF.